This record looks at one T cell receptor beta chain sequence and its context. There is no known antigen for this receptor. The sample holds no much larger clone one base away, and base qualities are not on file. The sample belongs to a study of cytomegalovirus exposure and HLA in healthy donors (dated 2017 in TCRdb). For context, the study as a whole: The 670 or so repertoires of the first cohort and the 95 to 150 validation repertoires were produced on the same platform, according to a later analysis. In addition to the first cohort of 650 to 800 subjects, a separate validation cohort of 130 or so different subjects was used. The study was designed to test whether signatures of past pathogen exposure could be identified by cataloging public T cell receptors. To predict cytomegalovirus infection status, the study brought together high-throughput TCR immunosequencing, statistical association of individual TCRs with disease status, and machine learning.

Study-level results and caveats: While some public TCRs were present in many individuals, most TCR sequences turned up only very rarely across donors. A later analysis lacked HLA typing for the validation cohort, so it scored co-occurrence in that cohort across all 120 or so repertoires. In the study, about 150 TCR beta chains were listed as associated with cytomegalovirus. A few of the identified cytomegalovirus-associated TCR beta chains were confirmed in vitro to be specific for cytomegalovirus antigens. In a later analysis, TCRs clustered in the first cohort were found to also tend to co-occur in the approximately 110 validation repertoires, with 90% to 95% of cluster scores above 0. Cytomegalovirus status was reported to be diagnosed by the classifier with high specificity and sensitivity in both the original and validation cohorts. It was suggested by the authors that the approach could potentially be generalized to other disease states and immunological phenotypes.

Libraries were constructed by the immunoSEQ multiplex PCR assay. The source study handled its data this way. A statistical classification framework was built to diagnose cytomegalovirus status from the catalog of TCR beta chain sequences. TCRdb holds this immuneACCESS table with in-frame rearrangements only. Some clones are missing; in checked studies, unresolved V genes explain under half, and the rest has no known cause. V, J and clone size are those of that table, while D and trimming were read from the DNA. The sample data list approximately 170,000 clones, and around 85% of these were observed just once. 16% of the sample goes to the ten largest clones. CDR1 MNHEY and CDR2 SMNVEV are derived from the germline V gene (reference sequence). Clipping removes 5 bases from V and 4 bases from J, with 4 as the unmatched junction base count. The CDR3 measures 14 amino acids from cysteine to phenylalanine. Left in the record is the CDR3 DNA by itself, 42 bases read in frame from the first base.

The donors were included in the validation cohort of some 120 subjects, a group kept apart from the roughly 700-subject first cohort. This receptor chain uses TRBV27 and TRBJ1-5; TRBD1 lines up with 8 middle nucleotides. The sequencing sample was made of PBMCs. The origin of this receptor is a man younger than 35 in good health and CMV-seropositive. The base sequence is TGTGCCAGCAGTCCTGACAGGGGAAATCAGCCCCAGCATTTT. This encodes CASSPDRGNQPQHF.